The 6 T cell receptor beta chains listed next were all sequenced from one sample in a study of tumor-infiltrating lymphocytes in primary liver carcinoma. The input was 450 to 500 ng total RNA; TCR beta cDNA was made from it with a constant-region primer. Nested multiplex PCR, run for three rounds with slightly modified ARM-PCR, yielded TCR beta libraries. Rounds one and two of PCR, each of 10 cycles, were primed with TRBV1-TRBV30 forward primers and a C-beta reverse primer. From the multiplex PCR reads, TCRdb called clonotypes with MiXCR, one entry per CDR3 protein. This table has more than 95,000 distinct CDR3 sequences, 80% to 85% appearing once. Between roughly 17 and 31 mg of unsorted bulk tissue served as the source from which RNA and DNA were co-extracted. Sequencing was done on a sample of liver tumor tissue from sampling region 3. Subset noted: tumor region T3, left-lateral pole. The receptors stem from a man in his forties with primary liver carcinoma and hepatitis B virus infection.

The CDR3 loop reads CASSWDRGCSDTQYF. Written as DNA, the CDR3 is TGTGCCAGCAGCTGGGACAGAGGGTGTTCAGATACGCAGTATTTT. V and J are TRBV5-5 and TRBJ2-3; 7 bases map to TRBD1. The J segment lost 4 bases and the V segment lost 3 bases, leaving 8 bases of the junction unmatched. The CDR3 is 15 residues long. The germline V gene has CDR1 SGHKS and CDR2 YYEKEE (reference sequence).

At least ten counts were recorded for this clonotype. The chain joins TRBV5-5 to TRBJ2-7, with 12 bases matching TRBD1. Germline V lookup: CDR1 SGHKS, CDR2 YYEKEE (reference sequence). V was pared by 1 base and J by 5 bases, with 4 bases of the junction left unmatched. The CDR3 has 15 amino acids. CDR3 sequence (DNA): TGTGCCAGCAGCTTGTCCGGGACAGGGGGCAACGAGCAGTACTTC. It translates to CASSLSGTGGNEQYF. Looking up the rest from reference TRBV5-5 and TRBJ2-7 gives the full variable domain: DAGVTQSPTHLIKTRGQQVTLRCSPISGHKSVSWYQQVLGQGPQFIFQYYEKEERGRGNFPDRFSARQFPNYSSELNVNALLLGDSALYLCASSLSGTGGNEQYFGPGTRLTVT.

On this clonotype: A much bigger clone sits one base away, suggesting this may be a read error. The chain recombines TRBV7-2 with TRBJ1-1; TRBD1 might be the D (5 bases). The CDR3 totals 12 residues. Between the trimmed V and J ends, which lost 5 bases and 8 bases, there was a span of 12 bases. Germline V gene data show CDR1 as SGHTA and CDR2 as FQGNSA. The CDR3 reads CASSIVNREAFF. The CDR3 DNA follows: TGTGCCAGCAGCATAGTTAACAGGGAAGCTTTCTTT.

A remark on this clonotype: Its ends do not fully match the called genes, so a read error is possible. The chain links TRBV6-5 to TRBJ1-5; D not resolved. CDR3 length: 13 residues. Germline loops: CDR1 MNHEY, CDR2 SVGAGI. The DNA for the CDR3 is TGTGCCGGCAGTTTACATGGTAAACAGCCCCAGCATTTT. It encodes CAGSLHGKQPQHF.

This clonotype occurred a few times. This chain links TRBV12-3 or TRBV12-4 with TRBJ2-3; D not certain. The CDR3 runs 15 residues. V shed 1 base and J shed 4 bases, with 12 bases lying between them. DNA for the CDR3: TGTGCCAGCAGTTTAGTCGGTAGCTACCCAGATACGCAGTATTTT. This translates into CASSLVGSYPDTQYF.

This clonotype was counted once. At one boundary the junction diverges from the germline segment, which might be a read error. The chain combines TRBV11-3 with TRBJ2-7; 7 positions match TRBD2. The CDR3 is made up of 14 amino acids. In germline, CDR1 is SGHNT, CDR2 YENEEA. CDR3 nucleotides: TGTACCAGCAGCTCTGGAGAAGGGGACTACAAGCAGTACTTC. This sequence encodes CTSSSGEGDYKQYF.